This passage covers 6 T cell receptor beta chains from one sample sequenced in a study of technical replicates of blood from several donors. The table came from immunoSEQ multiplex PCR; TCRdb's copy has only in-frame clones and leaves some out. The sample holds more than 90,000 clones, 95% seen once. The specimen was T cells isolated from PBMCs. Receptors were obtained from a human donor in good health.

This clone was recorded once. This chain joins TRBV27 and TRBJ2-3; 11 bases map to TRBD2. J lost 6 bases, V lost 5 bases, and 7 bases had no gene match. Germline V gene sequence: CDR1 MNHEY, CDR2 SMNVEV (reference sequence). The CDR3 runs 15 residues. CDR3 residues: CASSKLAGEGDTQYF. The DNA of the CDR3 is TGTGCCAGCAGTAAACTAGCGGGAGAGGGGGATACGCAGTATTTT.

This chain joins TRBV2 and TRBJ2-1; 12 bases are a match to TRBD2. The CDR3 runs to 14 residues. Looked up from germline, CDR1 is SNHLY and CDR2 is FYNNEI. Trimming at V came to 8 bases and at J to 8 bases, leaving 7 bases not matched to a gene. The CDR3 here is CASPTSGRLYEQFF. CDR3 sequence (DNA): TGTGCCAGCCCGACTAGCGGGAGATTGTATGAGCAGTTCTTC.

The V gene is TRBV18, the J gene TRBJ2-7, with D unresolved. CDR1 is KGHSH, CDR2 LQKENI, per germline. The V end lost 0 bases, the J end lost 3 bases, and 9 bases lay between the germline ends. CDR3 size: 14 residues. For the CDR3, the DNA is TGTGCCAGCTCACCACCTTTCGGAGTCTACGAGCAGTACTTC. Translating it yields CASSPPFGVYEQYF. The full variable domain, in which reference TRBV18 and TRBJ2-7 provide the parts outside the CDR3, is NAGVMQNPRHLVRRRGQEARLRCSPMKGHSHVYWYRQLPEEGLKFMVYLQKENIIDESGMPKERFSAEFPKEGPSILRIQQVVRGDSAAYFCASSPPFGVYEQYFGPGTRLTVT.

V is TRBV2 and J is TRBJ2-7; 10 positions agree with TRBD2. The CDR3 has 15 amino acids. The V gene's germline CDR1 is SNHLY and CDR2 FYNNEI. V shed 5 bases, J shed 4 bases, and the junction held 8 bases outside the gene matches. CDR3 nucleotides: TGTGCCAGCAGTCCTCTAGCGGGAGTTAATTACGAGCAGTACTTC. Residues: CASSPLAGVNYEQYF.

The gene calls are TRBV19 and TRBJ2-6; the D gene is possibly TRBD1 (5 bases). CDR1 is LNHDA and CDR2 is SQIVND in the germline V gene (reference sequence). The CDR3 sequence is 19 residues long. V lost 1 base to trimming and J lost 1 base, with 17 bases between them. For the CDR3, the DNA is TGTGCCAGTAGTATAGGTCTACTCCAGGGCACGTCTGGGGCCAACGTCCTGACTTTC. It yields the protein CASSIGLLQGTSGANVLTF.

The rearrangement links TRBV9 to TRBJ2-2; D may be TRBD1 (5 bases). The CDR3 sequence is 14 residues long. Germline values: CDR1 SGDLS, CDR2 YYNGEE. Trimming left V 2 bases short and J 7 bases short, with 12 bases between. Here the CDR3 reads CASSVQTVHGELFF. The CDR3 nucleotides are TGTGCCAGCAGCGTGCAGACAGTGCACGGGGAGCTGTTTTTT.